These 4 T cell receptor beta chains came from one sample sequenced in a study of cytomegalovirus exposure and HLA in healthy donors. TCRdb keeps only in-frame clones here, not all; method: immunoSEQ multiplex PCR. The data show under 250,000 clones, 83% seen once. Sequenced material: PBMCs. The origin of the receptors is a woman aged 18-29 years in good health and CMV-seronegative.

Here the CDR3 DNA reads TGTGCCTGGAGTGTACGGGGGGAATCCGAGCAGTACTTC. It encodes CAWSVRGESEQYF. The chain links TRBV30 to TRBJ2-7; 7 nucleotides line up with TRBD2. This CDR3 has 13 amino acids. Trimming at V came to 0 bases and at J to 6 bases, leaving 5 bases not matched to a gene. CDR1 and CDR2 (germline): GTSNPN, SVGIG (reference sequence).

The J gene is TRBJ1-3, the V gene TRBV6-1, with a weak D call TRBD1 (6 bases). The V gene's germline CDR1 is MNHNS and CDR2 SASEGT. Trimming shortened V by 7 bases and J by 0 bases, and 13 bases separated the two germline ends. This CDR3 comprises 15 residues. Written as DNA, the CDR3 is TGTGCCAGCAAACAGGGAGCCGGCTCTGGAAACACCATATATTTT. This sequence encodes CASKQGAGSGNTIYF.

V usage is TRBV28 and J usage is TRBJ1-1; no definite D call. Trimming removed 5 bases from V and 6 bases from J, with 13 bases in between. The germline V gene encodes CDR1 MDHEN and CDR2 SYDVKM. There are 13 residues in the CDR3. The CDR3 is CASSVSQTAEAFF. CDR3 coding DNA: TGTGCCAGCAGTGTCAGTCAGACGGCTGAAGCTTTCTTT.

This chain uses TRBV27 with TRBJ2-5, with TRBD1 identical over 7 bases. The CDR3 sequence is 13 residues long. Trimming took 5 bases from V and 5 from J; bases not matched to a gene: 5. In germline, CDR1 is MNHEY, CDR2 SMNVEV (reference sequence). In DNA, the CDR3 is TGTGCCAGCAGTATGACAGGGTTCGAGACCCAGTACTTC. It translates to CASSMTGFETQYF.